This passage covers 18 T cell receptor beta chains from one sample sequenced in a study of cytomegalovirus exposure and HLA in healthy donors. It was with 60 Vbeta and 13 Jbeta primers that the PCR ran. Produced via immunoSEQ multiplex PCR; TCRdb's table is partial and in-frame only. The repertoire holds 55,000 to 80,000 clones, with around 80% as singletons. Sequencing used PBMCs. These receptors originate from a middle-aged man in good health and CMV-seronegative.

This clone was observed a single time. The J gene is TRBJ1-2, the V gene TRBV7-9, with 7 bases matching TRBD1. This CDR3 has 15 residues. The V gene's germline CDR1 is SEHNR and CDR2 FQNEAQ (reference sequence). After removal of 3 bases from V and 3 bases from J, the junction contained 7 bases not matched to a gene. CDR3 in amino acids: CASSFPHGQDYGYTF. CDR3 in DNA: TGTGCCAGCAGCTTCCCCCACGGACAGGACTATGGCTACACCTTC.

The rearrangement links TRBV28 to TRBJ2-7; unclear D gene. V gave up 5 bases and J gave up 2 bases, with 13 bases separating them. Germline V gene lookup returns CDR1 MDHEN and CDR2 SYDVKM. The CDR3 is made up of 14 amino acids. CDR3 loop: CASSIMGSTYEQYF. CDR3 bases: TGTGCCAGCAGTATTATGGGCAGTACCTACGAGCAGTACTTC.

The chain is built from TRBV18 and TRBJ2-2, with TRBD1 matching over 10 bases. The germline V gene has CDR1 KGHSH and CDR2 LQKENI. This CDR3 is built from 18 residues. After removal of 9 bases from V and 3 bases from J, the junction contained 16 bases not matched to a gene. CDR3 amino acids: CASTTRRQGAPDTGELFF. CDR3 coding DNA: TGTGCCAGTACAACGCGTCGACAGGGGGCCCCGGACACCGGGGAGCTGTTTTTT.

In the case of this clone: Its ends do not fully match the called genes, so a read error is possible. The chain links TRBV14 to TRBJ1-1, with D perhaps matching TRBD1 (6 bases). Germline V CDR1 and CDR2: SGHDN, FVKESK. CDR3 size: 15 residues. CDR3 bases: TGCGCCAGCAGCCAAAGTACAGGGTTGACCACTGAAGCTTTCTTT. Translated, it gives CASSQSTGLTTEAFF.

A note on this clone: One junction end disagrees with the germline gene, perhaps due to a read error. The CDR3 DNA reads as TGTGCCAGCATGTTACAGGGGAACGCTGAAGCTTTCTTT. Amino acid sequence: CASMLQGNAEAFF. This chain connects TRBV6-6 to TRBJ1-1; 7 bases map to TRBD1. There are 13 residues in the CDR3. CDR1 is MNHNY and CDR2 is SVGAGI in the germline V gene (reference sequence).

The genes are TRBV7-2 and TRBJ1-6; D ambiguous. CDR3 length: 14 amino acids. Between the trimmed V and J ends, which lost 3 bases and 5 bases, there was a span of 8 bases. From germline, CDR1 is SGHTA and CDR2 FQGNSA. The CDR3 DNA reads TGTGCCAGCAGCTTCCAGGCCCATAATTCACCCCTCCACTTT. It yields the protein CASSFQAHNSPLHF.

This rearrangement joins TRBV19 to TRBJ2-7; a weak D match, TRBD2 (7 bases). This CDR3 comprises 15 residues. Germline CDR1 and CDR2: LNHDA and SQIVND (reference sequence). Trimming took off 6 bases at V and 0 bases at J, with 15 bases between the two ends. The CDR3 here is CASSRKGGGSYEQYF. The CDR3 region has the DNA TGTGCCAGTAGCCGTAAGGGGGGGGGCTCCTACGAGCAGTACTTC.

The rearrangement uses TRBV5-8 and TRBJ2-2, with D perhaps matching TRBD2 (6 bases). The germline V gene encodes CDR1 SGHTS and CDR2 YDEGEE. This CDR3 is 16 amino acids long. The germline V and J ends were trimmed by 0 bases and 6 bases, with 15 bases remaining between them. CDR3 coding DNA: TGTGCCAGCAGCTTGGACCGGGACTCATGGGCCGGGGAGCTGTTTTTT. Its protein is CASSLDRDSWAGELFF.

This clone appeared once. The V call is TRBV19, the J call TRBJ2-5; the D gene is possibly TRBD1 (5 bases). CDR3 length equals 14 residues. Germline loops: CDR1 LNHDA, CDR2 SQIVND (reference sequence). Trimming took off 1 base at V and 5 bases at J, with 11 bases between the two ends. In DNA, the CDR3 is TGTGCCAGTAGTATAGGGTCAGGGCTTGAGACCCAGTACTTC. Protein: CASSIGSGLETQYF. Looking up the rest from reference TRBV19 and TRBJ2-5 gives the full variable domain: DGGITQSPKYLFRKEGQNVTLSCEQNLNHDAMYWYRQDPGQGLRLIYYSQIVNDFQKGDIAEGYSVSREKKESFPLTVTSAQKNPTAFYLCASSIGSGLETQYFGPGTRLLVL.

The chain recombines TRBV6-6 with TRBJ2-5, with D maybe TRBD2 (5 bases). Judging by the DNA end, TRBJ2-7 fits better; the J call may be wrong. CDR3 length: 12 amino acids. Germline lookup yields CDR1 MNHNY and CDR2 SVGAGI (reference sequence). CDR3 bases: TGTGCCAGCAGTTTATTAGCGTACGAGCAGTACTTC. It is translated as CASSLLAYEQYF.

The CDR3 region has the DNA TGTGCCAGCAGCCCCTCGACAGGGCCCTATTATGGCTACACCTTC. Amino acid sequence: CASSPSTGPYYGYTF. The J gene is TRBJ1-2, the V gene TRBV7-3; 7 bases align to TRBD1. V lost 5 bases and J lost 5; bases outside the gene matches: 11. The CDR3 totals 15 residues. Germline V gene data show CDR1 as SGHTA and CDR2 as FQGTGA.

The rearrangement joins TRBV29-1 to TRBJ2-7; D is unresolved. The length of the CDR3 is 13 residues. The germline V and J ends were trimmed by 4 bases and 3 bases, with 13 bases remaining between them. Germline V gene lookup returns CDR1 SQVTM and CDR2 ANQGSEA. The chain's CDR3 is CSVVYPTLYEQYF. Written as DNA, the CDR3 is TGCAGCGTTGTTTACCCGACTCTCTACGAGCAGTACTTC.

The chain is built from TRBV6-1 and TRBJ1-5; D ambiguous. CDR3 length equals 15 residues. V was cut by 5 bases and J by 1 base, with 12 bases left in between. Germline CDR1 is MNHNS and CDR2 is SASEGT. Here the CDR3 reads CASSLEKASNQPQHF. The DNA for the CDR3 is TGTGCCAGCAGTCTAGAGAAGGCCAGCAATCAGCCCCAGCATTTT.

The chain uses TRBV6-5 and TRBJ1-1, with D hard to call. CDR1 and CDR2 (germline): MNHEY, SVGAGI. Trimming removed 6 bases at V and 3 bases at J, with 17 bases between. The CDR3 length is 15 residues. CDR3 sequence reads: CASSPRRGLDTEAFF. DNA of the CDR3: TGTGCCAGCAGCCCTCGCCGGGGATTAGACACTGAAGCTTTCTTT.

The rearrangement joins TRBV7-6 to TRBJ1-5; TRBD1 is a possible D gene (5 bases). This CDR3 has 15 residues. With 3 bases removed from V and 5 bases from J, the gap between germline ends came to 14 bases. CDR1 and CDR2 from the germline V gene are SGHVS and FNYEAQ. The CDR3 bases are TGTGCCAGCAGCTTTTCAGGAGCGGGGGATCAGCCCCAGCATTTT. This codes for CASSFSGAGDQPQHF.

The chain uses TRBV6-1 and TRBJ1-5; TRBD1 matches 8 bases. CDR1 MNHNS and CDR2 SASEGT come from the germline V gene. The CDR3 loop spans 15 amino acids. V gave up 4 bases and J gave up 11 bases; unmatched junction bases: 13. The CDR3 nucleotides read TGTGCCAGCAGTGCCGGACAGGGAGGCTATGAGGCCCAGCATTTT. Encoded protein: CASSAGQGGYEAQHF.

The genes are TRBV19 and TRBJ2-2; D ambiguous. Deletions cut 6 bases from V and 4 bases from J, with 12 bases between. This CDR3 region has 14 residues. CDR1 and CDR2 from the germline V gene are LNHDA and SQIVND (reference sequence). CDR3 DNA sequence: TGTGCCAGTAGGGCCCCTCCCATCACCGGGGAGCTGTTTTTT. Residues: CASRAPPITGELFF.

This chain connects TRBV4-2 to TRBJ1-2; D is ambiguous. The germline V gene has CDR1 LGHNA and CDR2 YNFKEQ. The CDR3 consists of 14 residues. V shed 0 bases and J shed 5 bases, with 10 bases lying between them. CDR3 sequence: CASSQDLGRYGYTF. The CDR3 region has the DNA TGTGCCAGCAGCCAAGATCTTGGCAGATATGGCTACACCTTC.